The 8 T cell receptor beta chains given below trace back to one sample, sequenced in a study of cytomegalovirus exposure and HLA in healthy donors. With 60 Vbeta and 13 Jbeta primers, the PCR was carried out. Assay used: immunoSEQ multiplex PCR; TCRdb lists only in-frame clones, some missing. The data contain 200,000 to 300,000 clones, about four fifths of them seen just once; the ten biggest clones take up 1.5% to 2.5%. The sequenced sample consisted of PBMCs. These receptors were taken from a woman aged 40 to 50 in good health and CMV-seropositive.

The rearrangement uses TRBV30 and TRBJ1-5; D gene uncertain. Per germline, CDR1 GTSNPN and CDR2 SVGIG (reference sequence). V lost 0 bases and J lost 2, with 17 bases in between. The CDR3 is 17 residues long. As DNA, the CDR3 is TGTGCCTGGAGTGTACGATCCCCCCCGGGAGGCAATCAGCCCCAGCATTTT. It encodes CAWSVRSPPGGNQPQHF. Full variable domain (missing parts from reference TRBV30 and TRBJ1-5): SQTIHQWPATLVQPVGSPLSLECTVEGTSNPNLYWYRQAAGRGLQLLFYSVGIGQISSEVPQNLSASRPQDRQFILSSKKLLLSDSGFYLCAWSVRSPPGGNQPQHFGDGTRLSIL.

The chain recombines TRBV27 with TRBJ2-3; maybe TRBD2 (5 bases). Germline CDR1 reads MNHEY; CDR2 reads SMNVEV (reference sequence). The germline V and J ends were trimmed by 5 bases and 4 bases, with 13 bases remaining between them. This CDR3 contains 14 residues. CDR3 bases: TGTGCCAGCAGTCCCGTTGGTAGCGCAGATACGCAGTATTTT. Protein: CASSPVGSADTQYF.

The J gene is TRBJ1-1, the V gene TRBV7-9; D is possibly TRBD1 (5 bases). The CDR3 covers 14 residues. The germline gives CDR1 SEHNR, CDR2 FQNEAQ (reference sequence). V shed 3 bases and J shed 1 base, with 9 bases lying between them. Here the CDR3 DNA reads TGTGCCAGCAGCTTTGGGGGGGGGAACACTGAAGCTTTCTTT. Translation: CASSFGGGNTEAFF.

J is TRBJ1-5 and V is TRBV6-1; D is perhaps TRBD1 (6 bases). The CDR3 runs to 15 residues. Germline V gene lookup returns CDR1 MNHNS and CDR2 SASEGT. Trimming cost V 1 base and J 11 bases, with 18 bases left between them. CDR3 loop: CASSEGRRGAGAQHF. The DNA for the CDR3 is TGTGCCAGCAGTGAAGGACGCAGGGGCGCGGGGGCCCAGCATTTT.

The chain carries TRBV28 and TRBJ2-2; possibly TRBD2 for D (5 bases). V was clipped by 6 bases and J by 0 bases, with 8 bases between them. Germline CDR1 reads MDHEN; CDR2 reads SYDVKM. This CDR3 is 14 amino acids long. The DNA for the CDR3 is TGTGCCAGCAGGGACTGGTCGAACACCGGGGAGCTGTTTTTT. Translating gives CASRDWSNTGELFF.

Turning to this clone: This specimen includes other DNA sequences encoding the same CDR3. J is TRBJ2-2 and V is TRBV6-5, with 8 bases matching TRBD1. This CDR3 is 14 amino acids long. V lost 2 bases, J lost 5 bases, and 1 base stayed unmatched. The germline CDR1 and CDR2 sequences are MNHEY and SVGAGI. The DNA of the CDR3 is TGTGCCAGCAGTTACAGACAGGGGACCGGGGAGCTGTTTTTT. Translating it yields CASSYRQGTGELFF.

The rearrangement uses TRBV4-3 and TRBJ2-6; possible D gene TRBD2, 6 bases. The CDR3 consists of 18 residues. Trimming took off 0 bases at V and 3 bases at J, with 15 bases between the two ends. Looked up from germline, CDR1 is LGHNA and CDR2 is YSLEER. CDR3 sequence: CASSQDTGDSVGANVLTF. In DNA form, the CDR3 reads TGCGCCAGCAGCCAAGATACGGGGGATTCGGTTGGGGCCAACGTCCTGACTTTC.

The chain uses TRBV11-2 and TRBJ2-5; a possible D gene is TRBD2 (6 bases). TRBJ2-7 explains the end of the DNA better; the J call may be wrong. Per the germline V gene, CDR1 is SGHAT and CDR2 is FQNNGV. The CDR3 extends over 15 amino acids. CDR3 sequence (DNA): TGTGCCAGCAGCTTAGGGGTGGCTGGGGGGAGCGAGCAGTACTTC. Its translation: CASSLGVAGGSEQYF.